This record covers a single T cell receptor (beta chain). As yet, its antigen is unknown. Other DNA sequences from this sample encode an identical CDR3 as well. The entry originates in a study of cytomegalovirus exposure and HLA in healthy donors. Method: immunoSEQ multiplex PCR; TCRdb's copy keeps in-frame clones and lacks some. The sample comprises tens of thousands of clones, about 93% of which are singletons, and approximately 2.1% rests with the top ten. General study results and limits: About 180 TCR beta chains were listed as cytomegalovirus-associated. Most TCRs appeared rarely, but some public TCRs recurred in many donors. Reports indicated that the classifier achieved high specificity and sensitivity in diagnosing cytomegalovirus status. In vitro, three CMV-associated chains proved specific for CMV antigens.

Germline V lookup: CDR1 SGHRS, CDR2 YFSETQ. This CDR3 has 14 amino acids. The V and J ends lost 0 bases and 0 bases respectively, with 6 bases between them. This sequence was found in a woman younger than 30 in good health and CMV-seropositive. Material: PBMCs. This chain joins TRBV5-1 and TRBJ1-1, with D hard to call. In nucleotides, the CDR3 is TGCGCCAGCAGCTTGGCAGTTATGAACACTGAAGCTTTCTTT. It specifies CASSLAVMNTEAFF.